The 18 T cell receptor beta chains reported below all come from one sample, sequenced in a study of cytomegalovirus exposure and HLA in healthy donors (dated by TCRdb to the late 2010s). Library preparation employed the immunoSEQ multiplex PCR assay. A mixture of 60 forward primers for TCR Vbeta segments and 13 reverse primers for TCR Jbeta segments was used in the multiplex PCR. Imported from immuneACCESS, the table was reduced by TCRdb to in-frame sequences with V and J called. These copies leave out some clones; in studies compared against another copy, an unresolved V gene accounts for under half, and the cause of the remainder is not known. The sample profile shows some 130,000 clones; approximately 78% of them were found once. Less than 4% of the sample lies in the top ten. The sequencing sample was made of PBMCs. The origin of the receptors is a woman in her twenties or thirties in good health and CMV-seropositive.

This rearrangement joins TRBV29-1 to TRBJ2-7; the match to TRBD1 covers 8 bases. Per germline, CDR1 SQVTM and CDR2 ANQGSEA. J lost 7 bases, V lost 5 bases, and 4 bases had no gene match. The length of the CDR3 is 11 residues. Here the CDR3 DNA reads TGCAGCGTTCAGGGGGCGAGGGAGCAGTACTTC. It encodes CSVQGAREQYF.

The chain joins TRBV7-9 to TRBJ2-4, with 7 bases lining up with TRBD1. Trimming at V came to 5 bases and at J to 6 bases, leaving 10 bases not matched to a gene. This CDR3 comprises 15 residues. In germline, CDR1 is SEHNR, CDR2 FQNEAQ (reference sequence). Here the CDR3 reads CASSPRQGLGNIQYF. In DNA, the CDR3 is TGTGCCAGCAGCCCACGACAGGGTCTCGGAAACATTCAGTACTTC.

The chain combines TRBV4-1 with TRBJ2-2; 10 positions match TRBD1. This CDR3 region has 21 residues. Trimming took 4 bases from V and 4 from J; bases not matched to a gene: 21. The V gene's germline CDR1 is MGHRA and CDR2 YSYEKL. CDR3 residues: CASSPRLDRGALRGGTGELFF. The CDR3 bases are TGCGCCAGCAGCCCAAGATTGGACAGGGGGGCCCTGAGAGGGGGCACCGGGGAGCTGTTTTTT.

V usage is TRBV2 and J usage is TRBJ2-3; D may be TRBD2 (6 bases). Trimming took 4 bases from V and 0 from J, leaving 8 bases between them. CDR1 SNHLY and CDR2 FYNNEI come from the germline V gene. This CDR3 is built from 14 residues. The CDR3 DNA reads TGTGCCAGCAGTGCGGCGGGGAGCACAGATACGCAGTATTTT. It encodes CASSAAGSTDTQYF.

The chain combines TRBV28 with TRBJ2-3; 14 bases agree with TRBD2. The CDR3 is 18 amino acids. The germline CDR1 and CDR2 sequences are MDHEN and SYDVKM. The J segment lost 5 bases and the V segment lost 2 bases, leaving 9 bases of the junction unmatched. In DNA, the CDR3 is TGTGCCAGCAGTTTACGAGGACGACTAGCGGGGGGGGAAGATACGCAGTATTTT. Its protein is CASSLRGRLAGGEDTQYF.

The chain carries TRBV10-3 and TRBJ2-7; TRBD1 agrees at 7 bases. There are 14 residues in the CDR3. CDR1 ENHRY and CDR2 SYGVKD come from the germline V gene. V was pared by 6 bases and J by 6 bases, with 11 bases of the junction left unmatched. The CDR3 region has the DNA TGTGCCATCAGGGGGCCCAACAGGGGTGGCGAGCAGTACTTC. The encoded protein is CAIRGPNRGGEQYF.

The CDR3, as DNA: TGTGCCAGCTTGAGCTCTGGAAACACCATATATTTT. Encoded protein: CASLSSGNTIYF. The rearrangement links TRBV6-6 to TRBJ1-3; D is unclear. The CDR3 consists of 12 residues. From germline, CDR1 is MNHNY and CDR2 SVGAGI (reference sequence). The V and J ends lost 8 bases and 0 bases respectively, with 5 bases between them.

This chain links TRBV5-1 with TRBJ1-2; D is uncertain. In germline, CDR1 is SGHRS, CDR2 YFSETQ. The CDR3 runs to 12 residues. Trimming shortened V by 5 bases and J by 8 bases, and 13 bases separated the two germline ends. The chain's CDR3 is CASSPPGGGYTF. CDR3 bases: TGCGCCAGCAGTCCCCCCGGAGGAGGCTACACCTTC.

The chain employs TRBV4-3 and TRBJ2-7, with TRBD2 as a possible D gene (5 bases). The CDR3 is made up of 13 amino acids. Trimming pared 1 base from V and 3 bases from J, leaving 7 bases between. Germline CDR1 LGHNA, CDR2 YSLEER. DNA for the CDR3: TGCGCCAGCAGCCAAGGTAGCGACTACGAGCAGTACTTC. Protein product: CASSQGSDYEQYF.

The gene calls are TRBV5-1 and TRBJ1-3; TRBD1 matches at 12 bases. Losses at the gene ends were 3 bases for V and 3 bases for J; bases not matched to a gene: 7. This CDR3 spans 17 amino acids. CDR1 is SGHRS, CDR2 YFSETQ, per germline. The DNA of the CDR3 is TGCGCCAGCAGCTATCCGGGACAGGGGGCGGGTGGAAACACCATATATTTT. Protein: CASSYPGQGAGGNTIYF. Using reference TRBV5-1 and TRBJ1-3 for the parts outside the CDR3, the full variable domain is KAGVTQTPRYLIKTRGQQVTLSCSPISGHRSVSWYQQTPGQGLQFLFEYFSETQRNKGNFPGRFSGRQFSNSRSEMNVSTLELGDSALYLCASSYPGQGAGGNTIYFGEGSWLTVV.

A note on this clone: A junction boundary mismatches the germline segment, possibly from a read error. The rearrangement joins TRBV19 to TRBJ1-2; perhaps TRBD1 as D (5 bases). The germline CDR1 and CDR2 sequences are LNHDA and SQIVND (reference sequence). The CDR3 is 15 residues long. CDR3 protein: CVSRALLGEGYGYTF. CDR3 nucleotide sequence: TGTGTCAGTCGGGCACTCTTAGGGGAGGGCTATGGCTACACCTTC.

This chain connects TRBV19 to TRBJ2-1; TRBD1 matches at 11 bases. Germline V gene lookup returns CDR1 LNHDA and CDR2 SQIVND (reference sequence). This CDR3 is 15 amino acids long. V lost 7 bases and J lost 7; bases outside the gene matches: 9. The CDR3 sequence: CASTTGGQGVNEQFF. The CDR3 nucleotides are TGTGCCAGTACCACTGGGGGACAGGGGGTAAATGAGCAGTTCTTC.

V is TRBV5-1 and J is TRBJ2-2; the match to TRBD1 covers 8 bases. This CDR3 has 13 amino acids. CDR1 is SGHRS and CDR2 is YFSETQ in the germline V gene. The V gene end was trimmed by 3 bases and the J gene end by 8 bases; junction bases not matched to a gene: 3. CDR3: CASSSTGEGELFF. The CDR3 DNA sequence: TGCGCCAGCAGCTCGACAGGGGAGGGGGAGCTGTTTTTT.

The rearrangement uses TRBV29-1 and TRBJ2-7; perhaps TRBD1 as D (8 bases). The V gene's germline CDR1 is SQVTM and CDR2 ANQGSEA. CDR3 length equals 14 residues. Trimming removed 6 bases at V and 4 bases at J, with 19 bases between. CDR3 sequence (DNA): TGCAGCGTAGGGGAGGGGCAGGGGGCATACGAGCAGTACTTC. The encoded protein is CSVGEGQGAYEQYF.

This chain uses TRBV7-6 with TRBJ2-3; D is unresolved. The CDR3 runs 13 residues. With 0 bases removed from V and 5 bases from J, the gap between germline ends came to 6 bases. The germline V gene has CDR1 SGHVS and CDR2 FNYEAQ. The DNA for the CDR3 is TGTGCCAGCAGCTTAGCAAGCGTAGATACGCAGTATTTT. It encodes CASSLASVDTQYF. Full variable domain (remainder filled in from reference TRBV7-6 and TRBJ2-3): GAGVSQSPRYKVTKRGQDVALRCDPISGHVSLYWYRQALGQGPEFLTYFNYEAQQDKSGLPNDRFSAERPEGSISTLTIQRTEQRDSAMYRCASSLASVDTQYFGPGTRLTVL.

The rearrangement uses TRBV5-1 and TRBJ2-1; 10 positions agree with TRBD2. This CDR3 has 15 amino acids. With 0 bases clipped from V and 6 bases from J, the junction kept 3 bases outside the gene matches. CDR1 and CDR2 (germline): SGHRS, YFSETQ. The CDR3 DNA reads as TGCGCCAGCAGCTTGGGATCTAGCGGGGGCAATGAGCAGTTCTTC. Residues: CASSLGSSGGNEQFF.

CDR3 in amino acids: CASSSFNTGELFF. The CDR3 DNA follows: TGTGCCAGCAGCTCCTTTAACACCGGGGAGCTGTTTTTT. The V gene is TRBV7-2, the J gene TRBJ2-2, with D unresolved. The CDR3 is 13 residues long. V was clipped by 4 bases and J by 2 bases, with 5 bases between them. CDR1 is SGHTA, CDR2 FQGNSA, per germline.

The chain joins TRBV5-4 to TRBJ2-7; TRBD1 aligns across 8 bases. Germline V gene data show CDR1 as SGHNT and CDR2 as YYREEE (reference sequence). CDR3 size: 14 residues. Trimming took 3 bases from V and 12 from J; bases not matched to a gene: 14. CDR3 amino acids: CASSSYDLQGVAYF. Written as DNA, the CDR3 is TGTGCCAGCAGCTCGTATGATCTACAGGGGGTGGCGTACTTC.